These 27 T cell receptor beta chains share one sample of origin, sequenced in a study of T cells expressing NK-cell markers (TCRdb year 2020). Preparation of the library involved 5' RACE. For sequencing, an Illumina HiSeq 2000 was employed. TCRdb reanalyzed the reads, keeping one entry per CDR3 protein sequence and omitting DNA. The sample's table covers 200,000 to 300,000 distinct CDR3 sequences. The ten largest account for approximately 0.39% of the sample. Sequencing used blood T cells: a sorted CD56 or NKG2C T cell subset, CD4+ or CD8+ T cells, or bulk PBMC T cells (not recorded which). Receptor source: a man aged 18 to 30 in good health. Donor details come from another sample of the same person, matched by shared clones.

The J gene is TRBJ2-4, the V gene TRBV6-2 or TRBV6-3; TCRdb gives TRBD2 as the D gene, but with no DNA this cannot be confirmed. Germline CDR1 MNHEY, CDR2 SVGEGT. The CDR3 contains 13 residues. The CDR3 reads CASIRDGSSIQYF.

This chain connects TRBV12-3 or TRBV12-4 to TRBJ1-5; TCRdb outputs TRBD1, but without DNA this stays unchecked. The CDR3 is 16 residues long. The CDR3 protein is CASSLVLGQGHQPQHF.

This chain connects TRBV12-3 or TRBV12-4 to TRBJ1-2. The CDR3 length is 11 residues. The CDR3 is CAIYIRKGYTF.

This chain joins TRBV25-1 and TRBJ2-1. CDR3 size: 15 residues. Germline V CDR1 and CDR2: MGHDK, SYGVNS. The CDR3 spells CASKGGVENYNEQFF.

The chain is built from TRBV29-1 and TRBJ2-1; TCRdb's D gene call, TRBD2, goes unchecked for lack of DNA. Germline V gene data show CDR1 as SQVTM and CDR2 as ANQGSEA. The CDR3 has 14 residues. CDR3 protein: CSVSGRSSYNEQFF.

The chain combines TRBV20-1 with TRBJ2-7. The CDR3 spans 14 residues. Germline CDR1 DFQATT, CDR2 SNEGSKA (reference sequence). CDR3 sequence reads: CSARDNRNTYEQYF.

This sequence joins TRBV6-4 and TRBJ2-2; TCRdb calls TRBD2, which cannot be checked without DNA. The CDR3 contains 12 residues. Germline values: CDR1 MRHNA, CDR2 SNTAGT. The chain's CDR3 is CASSGGPGELFF.

The CDR3 sequence: CASTPSGLVLTGELFF. J is TRBJ2-2 and V is TRBV7-2; TCRdb reports TRBD2, a call that lacks DNA to check it against. Per the germline V gene, CDR1 is SGHTA and CDR2 is FQGNSA. The CDR3 is 16 residues long.

CDR3 sequence: CASSAVNGNTIYF. V gene TRBV5-4 combines with J gene TRBJ1-3. Looked up from germline, CDR1 is SGHNT and CDR2 is YYREEE (reference sequence). The CDR3 is 13 amino acids.

The rearrangement joins TRBV16 to TRBJ1-1. The germline CDR1 and CDR2 sequences are KGHSY and FQNENV. This CDR3 has 14 amino acids. The CDR3 spells CASSQSRQTTEAFF.

The V and J genes are TRBV6-1 and TRBJ2-1; TCRdb calls TRBD2, which cannot be checked without DNA. Germline-derived CDR1 and CDR2 are MNHNS and SASEGT. This CDR3 has 16 amino acids. The CDR3: CASSSVVLAGHNEQFF.

The chain employs TRBV7-8 and TRBJ1-4. The CDR3 length is 15 residues. CDR1 and CDR2 (germline): SGHVS, FQNEAQ. CDR3 sequence reads: CASSLASGANEKLFF.

The chain carries TRBV12-3 or TRBV12-4 and TRBJ2-1; TCRdb returns TRBD2, unconfirmable since there is no DNA. The CDR3 length is 17 residues. This CDR3 is CASSGLPAGGRRNEQFF.

V is TRBV12-3 or TRBV12-4 and J is TRBJ1-1; TCRdb lists TRBD1, though no DNA is available to test this call. The CDR3 extends over 15 amino acids. The CDR3 loop is CASSPSRQGNTEAFF.

The CDR3 sequence: CASSPLGGTLAGELFF. The rearrangement uses TRBV18 and TRBJ2-2; TCRdb lists TRBD2, though no DNA is available to test this call. Germline CDR1 reads KGHSH; CDR2 reads LQKENI. There are 16 residues in the CDR3.

CDR3 amino acids: CSARVQSVGHWQYF. The genes are TRBV20-1 and TRBJ2-7. CDR1 DFQATT and CDR2 SNEGSKA come from the germline V gene (reference sequence). This CDR3 has 14 residues.

The chain uses TRBV27 and TRBJ2-3; there is no DNA to check the TCRdb D call of TRBD1. Germline loops: CDR1 MNHEY, CDR2 SMNVEV (reference sequence). The CDR3 is 13 residues long. The CDR3 protein is CASSPGQTDTQYF.

The rearrangement uses TRBV29-1 and TRBJ2-3. The CDR3 loop spans 13 amino acids. CDR1 and CDR2 (germline): SQVTM, ANQGSEA. The CDR3 sequence is CSEMTGDTDTQYF.

The chain couples TRBV20-1 to TRBJ1-5. Germline V gene data show CDR1 as DFQATT and CDR2 as SNEGSKA (reference sequence). The CDR3 contains 16 residues. CDR3 residues: CSARNKSGNWNQPQHF.

The V and J genes are TRBV29-1 and TRBJ1-5; TCRdb proposes TRBD1, but this gene call is untestable without DNA. This CDR3 comprises 15 residues. Looked up from germline, CDR1 is SQVTM and CDR2 is ANQGSEA. CDR3 region: CSVAYPAGDNQPQHF. Complete variable domain (other parts from reference TRBV29-1 and TRBJ1-5): SAVISQKPSRDICQRGTSLTIQCQVDSQVTMMFWYRQQPGQSLTLIATANQGSEATYESGFVIDKFPISRPNLTFSTLTVSNMSPEDSSIYLCSVAYPAGDNQPQHFGDGTRLSIL.

The chain combines TRBV11-2 with TRBJ2-1; as DNA is missing, the TRBD1 call by TCRdb cannot be tested. Germline V lookup: CDR1 SGHAT, CDR2 FQNNGV. The CDR3 spans 15 residues. CDR3 amino acids: CASSLGRGGGREQFF.

V gene TRBV4-2 combines with J gene TRBJ2-1; as DNA is missing, the TRBD1 call by TCRdb cannot be tested. The CDR3 covers 15 residues. Per germline, CDR1 LGHNA and CDR2 YNFKEQ. CDR3 residues: CASSQQGVSSFEQFF.

V and J are TRBV28 and TRBJ2-7; TCRdb selects TRBD2, and the lack of DNA leaves this call unchecked. Germline V gene data show CDR1 as MDHEN and CDR2 as SYDVKM. The CDR3 covers 14 residues. CDR3 protein: CASSQREVFREQYF.

V and J are TRBV5-1 and TRBJ1-4; TCRdb selects TRBD1, and the lack of DNA leaves this call unchecked. This CDR3 region has 13 residues. Germline V lookup: CDR1 SGHRS, CDR2 YFSETQ. This CDR3 reads CASSLRGPGKLFF.

V and J are TRBV29-1 and TRBJ1-3. In germline, CDR1 is SQVTM, CDR2 ANQGSEA. The length of the CDR3 is 13 residues. The CDR3 reads CSVAGGSGNTIYF. Based on the CDR3 plus reference TRBV29-1 and TRBJ1-3, the full variable domain is SAVISQKPSRDICQRGTSLTIQCQVDSQVTMMFWYRQQPGQSLTLIATANQGSEATYESGFVIDKFPISRPNLTFSTLTVSNMSPEDSSIYLCSVAGGSGNTIYFGEGSWLTVV.

The V and J genes are TRBV7-2 and TRBJ2-7; without DNA, the TCRdb call of TRBD1 cannot be checked. The CDR3 totals 14 residues. Germline-derived CDR1 and CDR2 are SGHTA and FQGNSA. The CDR3 sequence is CASSRAQVGHEQYF.

V is TRBV5-5 and J is TRBJ2-1; absent DNA, TCRdb's TRBD2 call cannot be checked. The CDR3 sequence is 16 residues long. CDR1 and CDR2 from the germline V gene are SGHKS and YYEKEE (reference sequence). The CDR3 region is CASSLAGGLAYNEQFF.